The 12 T cell receptor beta chains below come from one sample, sequenced in a study of T cell repertoires in cytomegalovirus infection. These receptors' targets are unknown. Via MiXCR, TCRdb re-called the reads, giving one row per CDR3 protein. Among over 250,000 distinct CDR3 sequences, 22% were seen once, and the ten largest hold roughly 20%. The specimen comprised cultured PBMCs, sampled from culture after CMV antigen stimulation. All receptors come from a human donor in good health (CMV status not recorded). Some clones in this sample may be carry-over from other donors' samples.

There are many counts of this clonotype. V and J are TRBV7-2 and TRBJ2-7, with D perhaps being TRBD1 or TRBD2 (5 bases each). From germline, CDR1 is SGHTA and CDR2 FQGNSA. Trimming shortened V by 5 bases and J by 1 base, and 9 bases separated the two germline ends. The CDR3 is 13 amino acids. CDR3 sequence: CASSRDGSYEQYF. Written as DNA, the CDR3 is TGTGCCAGCAGCCGGGACGGTTCCTACGAGCAGTACTTC.

This clonotype was recorded many times. The J gene is TRBJ2-5, the V gene TRBV10-3; 9 nucleotides align to TRBD2. Germline lookup yields CDR1 ENHRY and CDR2 SYGVKD. Germline trimming cut 10 bases from V and 1 base from J; bases unmatched to any gene: 16. The CDR3 spans 17 residues. The CDR3 sequence is CATAFRAGGTGQETQYF. CDR3 bases: TGTGCCACCGCCTTTAGAGCGGGAGGTACCGGCCAAGAGACCCAGTACTTC.

Note on this clonotype: One junction end does not reproduce the germline sequence, and a read error may be involved. This chain links TRBV7-8 with TRBJ1-5, with D unresolved. CDR1 is SGHVS, CDR2 FQNEAQ, per germline. The CDR3 length is 16 residues. DNA of the CDR3: TGTGCCAGCAGCTTAGCGAGGCTCTTTAGCGATCAGCCCCAGCATTTT. Protein sequence: CASSLARLFSDQPQHF.

This clonotype was seen repeatedly, ten times or more. The gene calls are TRBV28 and TRBJ2-7; 9 positions match TRBD2. Germline loops: CDR1 MDHEN, CDR2 SYDVKM. The CDR3 extends over 16 amino acids. The V gene end was trimmed by 5 bases and the J gene end by 7 bases; junction bases not matched to a gene: 15. CDR3 sequence (DNA): TGTGCCAGCAGTCCCGGGGGGCGGGAGGGCCTTTTAGAGCAGTACGTC. Translated, it gives CASSPGGREGLLEQYV.

The chain has TRBV7-2 and TRBJ2-3; TRBD2 matches at 11 bases. The length of the CDR3 is 17 residues. Germline CDR1 and CDR2: SGHTA and FQGNSA. The ends lost 2 bases at V and 6 bases at J; junction bases unmatched: 10. Here the CDR3 reads CASSLMPSGRNWDTQYF. CDR3 nucleotide sequence: TGTGCCAGCAGCTTAATGCCTAGCGGGAGGAATTGGGATACGCAGTATTTT.

The chain is built from TRBV6-5 and TRBJ2-1; 7 bases match TRBD2. The CDR3 has 14 amino acids. Losses at the gene ends were 9 bases for V and 9 bases for J; bases not matched to a gene: 14. Per germline, CDR1 MNHEY and CDR2 SVGAGI. The CDR3 region is CASIGGGSVSEQFF. The CDR3 DNA sequence: TGTGCCAGTATCGGCGGCGGGAGTGTAAGTGAGCAGTTCTTC.

This clonotype has at least ten counts. CDR3 nucleotides: TGTGCCAGCAGCTTGATTGCGGGGACCCGAAGCTCCTACAATGAGCAGTTCTTC. Its translation: CASSLIAGTRSSYNEQFF. V and J are TRBV7-2 and TRBJ2-1; a possible D gene is TRBD2 (6 bases). The V gene's germline CDR1 is SGHTA and CDR2 FQGNSA. The CDR3 sequence is 18 residues long. Deletions cut 3 bases from V and 0 bases from J, with 18 bases between.

This clonotype was seen only a few times. The chain combines TRBV6-2 or TRBV6-3 with TRBJ2-1; 8 bases are a match to TRBD2. The J segment lost 3 bases and the V segment lost 2 bases, leaving 6 bases of the junction unmatched. This CDR3 region has 16 residues. Per the germline V gene, CDR1 is MNHEY and CDR2 is SVGEGT. The chain's CDR3 is CASSYSKAGGYNEQFF. The DNA of the CDR3 is TGTGCCAGCAGTTACAGTAAGGCGGGAGGCTACAATGAGCAGTTCTTC.

This clonotype was recorded only once. The V gene is TRBV18, the J gene TRBJ2-1; D is possibly TRBD1 (6 bases). Germline V gene sequence: CDR1 KGHSH, CDR2 LQKENI. Deletions cut 1 base from V and 10 bases from J, with 8 bases between. The CDR3 sequence is 12 residues long. The CDR3 sequence is CASSPRGREQFF. The CDR3 DNA reads TGTGCCAGCTCACCACGGGGGCGGGAGCAGTTCTTC.

This clonotype came up a few times. CDR3 nucleotide sequence: TGTGCCAGCAGCTCCGGACTAGCGGAGACCCAGTACTTC. As protein: CASSSGLAETQYF. The chain is built from TRBV5-4 and TRBJ2-5; TRBD2 matches 9 bases. Unmatched junction bases numbered 2, after V lost 3 bases and J lost 5 bases. There are 13 residues in the CDR3. Germline V lookup: CDR1 SGHNT, CDR2 YYREEE (reference sequence).

The chain recombines TRBV20-1 with TRBJ1-1; no reliable D call. The V end lost 1 base, the J end lost 2 bases, and 8 bases lay between the germline ends. Germline V lookup: CDR1 DFQATT, CDR2 SNEGSKA (reference sequence). The CDR3 consists of 13 residues. The CDR3 nucleotides are TGCAGTGCTAGAGGACGGCCAAACACTGAAGCTTTCTTT. It translates to CSARGRPNTEAFF.

The table lists this clonotype with many counts. The rearrangement joins TRBV12-3 or TRBV12-4 to TRBJ1-2, with D hard to call. The CDR3 totals 13 residues. The V end lost 5 bases, the J end lost 4 bases, and 11 bases lay between the germline ends. The CDR3 here is CASSPVGPYGYTF. In DNA, the CDR3 is TGTGCCAGCAGTCCGGTTGGGCCCTATGGCTACACCTTC.